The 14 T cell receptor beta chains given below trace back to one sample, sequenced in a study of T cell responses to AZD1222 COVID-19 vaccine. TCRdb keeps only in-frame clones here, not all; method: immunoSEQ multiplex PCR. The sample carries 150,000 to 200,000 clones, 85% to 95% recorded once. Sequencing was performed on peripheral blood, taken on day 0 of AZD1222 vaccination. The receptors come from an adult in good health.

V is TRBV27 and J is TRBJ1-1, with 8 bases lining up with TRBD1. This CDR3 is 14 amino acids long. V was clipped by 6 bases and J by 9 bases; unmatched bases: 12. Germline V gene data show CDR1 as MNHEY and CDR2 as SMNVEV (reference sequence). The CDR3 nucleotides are TGTGCCAGCAGGCCCCAGGACAGGGAATGGAAAGCTTTCTTT. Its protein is CASRPQDREWKAFF.

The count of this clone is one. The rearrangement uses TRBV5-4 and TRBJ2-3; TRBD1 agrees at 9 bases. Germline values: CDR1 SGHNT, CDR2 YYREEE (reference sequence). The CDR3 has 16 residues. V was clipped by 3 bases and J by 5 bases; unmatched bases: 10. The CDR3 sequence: CASSSWTGAEGDTQYF. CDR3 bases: TGTGCCAGCAGCTCCTGGACAGGGGCTGAAGGAGATACGCAGTATTTT.

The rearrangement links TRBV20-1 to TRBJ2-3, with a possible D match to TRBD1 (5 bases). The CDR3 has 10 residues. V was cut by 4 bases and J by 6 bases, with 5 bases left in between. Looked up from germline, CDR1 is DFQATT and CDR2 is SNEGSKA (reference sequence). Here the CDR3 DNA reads TGCAGTGCTACAGGGGATACGCAGTATTTT. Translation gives CSATGDTQYF.

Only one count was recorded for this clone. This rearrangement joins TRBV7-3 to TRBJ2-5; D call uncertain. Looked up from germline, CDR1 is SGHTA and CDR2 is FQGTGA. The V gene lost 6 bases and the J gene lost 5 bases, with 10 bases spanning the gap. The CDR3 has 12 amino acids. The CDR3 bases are TGTGCCAGCAGGTTACATGAGGAGACCCAGTACTTC. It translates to CASRLHEETQYF.

The CDR3 is CASSLQPYEQYF. Here the CDR3 DNA reads TGTGCCAGCAGCTTACAGCCCTACGAGCAGTACTTC. The chain uses TRBV7-9 and TRBJ2-7, with D hard to call. Germline lookup yields CDR1 SEHNR and CDR2 FQNEAQ (reference sequence). Trimming left V 2 bases short and J 2 bases short, with 4 bases between. The CDR3 runs to 12 residues.

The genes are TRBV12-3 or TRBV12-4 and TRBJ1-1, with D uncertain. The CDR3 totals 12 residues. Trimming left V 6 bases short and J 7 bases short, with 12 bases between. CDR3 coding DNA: TGTGCCAGCAGCCGAAGTGGGCGTGAAGCTTTCTTT. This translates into CASSRSGREAFF.

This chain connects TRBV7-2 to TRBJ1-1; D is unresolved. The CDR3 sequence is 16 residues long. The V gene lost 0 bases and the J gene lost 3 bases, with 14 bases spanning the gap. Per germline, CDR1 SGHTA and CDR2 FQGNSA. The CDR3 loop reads CASSLAMRTRDTEAFF. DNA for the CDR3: TGTGCCAGCAGCTTAGCGATGCGGACGAGGGACACTGAAGCTTTCTTT.

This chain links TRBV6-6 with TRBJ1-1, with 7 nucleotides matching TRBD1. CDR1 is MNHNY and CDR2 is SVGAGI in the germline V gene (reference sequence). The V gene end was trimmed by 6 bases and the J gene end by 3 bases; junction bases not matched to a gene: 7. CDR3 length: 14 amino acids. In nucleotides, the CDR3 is TGTGCCAGCAGCCTCGGGACAGACTACACTGAAGCTTTCTTT. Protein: CASSLGTDYTEAFF.

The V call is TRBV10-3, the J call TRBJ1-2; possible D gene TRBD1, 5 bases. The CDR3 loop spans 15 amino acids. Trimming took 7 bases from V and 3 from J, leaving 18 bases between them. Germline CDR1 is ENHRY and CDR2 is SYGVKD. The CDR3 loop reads CAINGAQSGDYGYTF. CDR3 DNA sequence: TGTGCCATCAACGGGGCTCAATCGGGGGACTATGGCTACACCTTC.

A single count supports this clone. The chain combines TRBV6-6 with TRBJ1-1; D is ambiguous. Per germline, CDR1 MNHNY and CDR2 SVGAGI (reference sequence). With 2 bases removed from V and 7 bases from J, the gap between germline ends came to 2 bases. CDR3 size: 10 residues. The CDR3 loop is CASSYREAFF. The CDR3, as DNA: TGTGCCAGCAGTTACCGTGAAGCTTTCTTT.

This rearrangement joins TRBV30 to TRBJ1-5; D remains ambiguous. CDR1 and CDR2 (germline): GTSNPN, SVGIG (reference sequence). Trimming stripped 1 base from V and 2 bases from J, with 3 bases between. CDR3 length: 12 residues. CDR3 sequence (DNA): TGTGCCTGGAGTGCCCGCAATCAGCCCCAGCATTTT. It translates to CAWSARNQPQHF.

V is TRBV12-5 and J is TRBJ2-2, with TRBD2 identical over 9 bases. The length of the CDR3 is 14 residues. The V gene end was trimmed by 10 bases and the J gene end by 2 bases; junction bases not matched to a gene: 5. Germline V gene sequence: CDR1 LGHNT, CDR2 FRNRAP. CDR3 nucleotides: TGTGCTACACGAGCGGGGGGTAACACCGGGGAGCTGTTTTTT. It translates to CATRAGGNTGELFF.

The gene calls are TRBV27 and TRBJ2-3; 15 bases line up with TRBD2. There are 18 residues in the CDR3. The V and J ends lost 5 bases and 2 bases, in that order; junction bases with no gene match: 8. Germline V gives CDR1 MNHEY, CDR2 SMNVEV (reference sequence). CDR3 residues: CASSPGTSGRTPTDTQYF. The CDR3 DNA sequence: TGTGCCAGCAGTCCCGGGACTAGCGGGAGGACCCCCACAGATACGCAGTATTTT.

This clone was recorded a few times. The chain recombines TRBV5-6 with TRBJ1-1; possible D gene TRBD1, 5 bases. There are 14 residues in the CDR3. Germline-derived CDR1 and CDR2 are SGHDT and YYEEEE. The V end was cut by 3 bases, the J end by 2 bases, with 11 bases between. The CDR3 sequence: CASSSATGNTEAFF. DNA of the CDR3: TGTGCCAGCAGCTCCGCCACAGGCAACACTGAAGCTTTCTTT.